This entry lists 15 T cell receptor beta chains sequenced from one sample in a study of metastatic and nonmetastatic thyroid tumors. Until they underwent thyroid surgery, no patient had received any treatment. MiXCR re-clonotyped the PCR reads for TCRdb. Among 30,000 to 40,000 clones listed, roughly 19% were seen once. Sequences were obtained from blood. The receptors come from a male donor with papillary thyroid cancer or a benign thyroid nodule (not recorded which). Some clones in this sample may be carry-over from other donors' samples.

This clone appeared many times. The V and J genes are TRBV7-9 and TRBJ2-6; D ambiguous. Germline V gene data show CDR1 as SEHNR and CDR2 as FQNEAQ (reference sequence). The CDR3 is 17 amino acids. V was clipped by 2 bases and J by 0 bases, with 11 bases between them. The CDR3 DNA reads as TGTGCCAGCAGCTTAAGTCAGACGCCCTCTGGGGCCAACGTCCTGACTTTC. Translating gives CASSLSQTPSGANVLTF.

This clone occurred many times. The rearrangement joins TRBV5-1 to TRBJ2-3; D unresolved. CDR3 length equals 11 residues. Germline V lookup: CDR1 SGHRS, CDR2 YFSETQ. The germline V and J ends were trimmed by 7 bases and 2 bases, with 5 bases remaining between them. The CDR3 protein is CASYYTDTQYF. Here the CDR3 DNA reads TGCGCCAGCTATTACACAGATACGCAGTATTTT.

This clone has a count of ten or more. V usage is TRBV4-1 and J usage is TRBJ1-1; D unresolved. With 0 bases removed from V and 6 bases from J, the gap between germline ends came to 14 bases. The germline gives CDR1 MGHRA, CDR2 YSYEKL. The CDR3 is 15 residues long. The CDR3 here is CASSQESGFGAEAFF. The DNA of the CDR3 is TGCGCCAGCAGCCAAGAGAGCGGATTTGGGGCTGAAGCTTTCTTT.

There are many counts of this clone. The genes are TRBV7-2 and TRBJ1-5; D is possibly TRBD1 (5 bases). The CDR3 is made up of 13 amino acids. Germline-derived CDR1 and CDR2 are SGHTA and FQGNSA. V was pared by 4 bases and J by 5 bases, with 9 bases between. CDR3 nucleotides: TGTGCCAGCAGCTCGCAGGGTTATCAGCCCCAGCATTTT. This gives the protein CASSSQGYQPQHF.

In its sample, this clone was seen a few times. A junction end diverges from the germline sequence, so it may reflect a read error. CDR3 coding DNA: TGTGCCAGCAGTTTTTTGCCGGCGCAGCGGGATTCACCCCTCCACTTC. It is translated as CASSFLPAQRDSPLHF. The chain joins TRBV12-3 or TRBV12-4 to TRBJ1-6, with no clear D. The CDR3 has 16 amino acids.

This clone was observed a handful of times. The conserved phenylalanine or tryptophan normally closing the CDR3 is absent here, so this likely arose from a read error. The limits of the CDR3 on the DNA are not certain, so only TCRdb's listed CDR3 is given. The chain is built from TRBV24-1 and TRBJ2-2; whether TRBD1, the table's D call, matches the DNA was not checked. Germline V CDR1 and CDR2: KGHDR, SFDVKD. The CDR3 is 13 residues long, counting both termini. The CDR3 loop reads CATNQGSTGEQFC.

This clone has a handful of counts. In DNA, the CDR3 is TGTGCCAGCAGTTACAGGTGGGGTGAGCAGTTCTTC. Translated: CASSYRWGEQFF. This chain connects TRBV12-3 or TRBV12-4 to TRBJ2-1; the D gene is possibly TRBD1 (5 bases). V lost 4 bases to trimming and J lost 9 bases, with 10 bases between them. CDR3 size: 12 residues.

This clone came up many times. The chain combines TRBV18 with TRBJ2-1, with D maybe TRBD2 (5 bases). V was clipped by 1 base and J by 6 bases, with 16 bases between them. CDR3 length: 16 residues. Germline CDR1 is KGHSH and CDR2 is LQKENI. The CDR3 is CASSPLLTGKGNEQFF. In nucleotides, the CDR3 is TGTGCCAGCTCACCACTTTTGACGGGGAAGGGCAATGAGCAGTTCTTC. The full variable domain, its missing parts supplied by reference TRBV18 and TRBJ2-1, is NAGVMQNPRHLVRRRGQEARLRCSPMKGHSHVYWYRQLPEEGLKFMVYLQKENIIDESGMPKERFSAEFPKEGPSILRIQQVVRGDSAAYFCASSPLLTGKGNEQFFGPGTRLTVL.

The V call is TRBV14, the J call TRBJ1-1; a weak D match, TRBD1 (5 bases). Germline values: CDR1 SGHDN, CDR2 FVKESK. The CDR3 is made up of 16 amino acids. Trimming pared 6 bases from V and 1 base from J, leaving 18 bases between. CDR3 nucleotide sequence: TGTGCCAGCAGTCAACCTGGGAGGGGCCAGAACACTGAAGCTTTCTTT. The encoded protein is CASSQPGRGQNTEAFF.

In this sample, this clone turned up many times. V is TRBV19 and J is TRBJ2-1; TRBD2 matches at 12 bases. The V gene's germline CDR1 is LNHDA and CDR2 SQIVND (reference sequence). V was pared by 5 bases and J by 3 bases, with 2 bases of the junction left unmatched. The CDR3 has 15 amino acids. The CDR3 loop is CASSLGLAGYNEQFF. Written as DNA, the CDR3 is TGTGCCAGTAGTTTGGGACTAGCGGGCTACAATGAGCAGTTCTTC. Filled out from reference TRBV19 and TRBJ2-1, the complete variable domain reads DGGITQSPKYLFRKEGQNVTLSCEQNLNHDAMYWYRQDPGQGLRLIYYSQIVNDFQKGDIAEGYSVSREKKESFPLTVTSAQKNPTAFYLCASSLGLAGYNEQFFGPGTRLTVL.

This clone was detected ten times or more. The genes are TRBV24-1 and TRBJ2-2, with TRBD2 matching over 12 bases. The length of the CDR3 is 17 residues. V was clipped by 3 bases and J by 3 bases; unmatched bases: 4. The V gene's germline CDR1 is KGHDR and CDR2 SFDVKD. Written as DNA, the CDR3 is TGTGCCACCAGTGATGCAGGACTAGCGGGATACACCGGGGAGCTGTTTTTT. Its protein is CATSDAGLAGYTGELFF.

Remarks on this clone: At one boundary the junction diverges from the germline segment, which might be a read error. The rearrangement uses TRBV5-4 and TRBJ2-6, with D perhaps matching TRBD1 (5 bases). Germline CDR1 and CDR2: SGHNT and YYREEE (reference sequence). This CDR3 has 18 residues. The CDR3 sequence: CAISLPAGCLSGANVLTF. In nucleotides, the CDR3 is TGTGCCATCAGCTTGCCGGCAGGGTGTCTCTCTGGGGCCAACGTCCTGACTTTC.

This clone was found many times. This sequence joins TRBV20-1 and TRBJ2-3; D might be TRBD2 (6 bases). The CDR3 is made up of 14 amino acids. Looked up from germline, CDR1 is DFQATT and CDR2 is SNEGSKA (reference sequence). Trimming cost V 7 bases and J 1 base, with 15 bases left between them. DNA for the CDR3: TGCAGTGGGGCCGCGGGGACGGGCACAGATACGCAGTATTTT. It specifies CSGAAGTGTDTQYF.

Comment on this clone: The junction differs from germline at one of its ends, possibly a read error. The CDR3 here is CASSLTVTSDLF. The CDR3 DNA sequence: TGTGCCAGCAGCTTAACGGTGACTAGCGACCTCTTC. The J gene is TRBJ2-1, the V gene TRBV7-2, with 8 positions matching TRBD2. The germline V gene encodes CDR1 SGHTA and CDR2 FQGNSA. The CDR3 has 12 amino acids.

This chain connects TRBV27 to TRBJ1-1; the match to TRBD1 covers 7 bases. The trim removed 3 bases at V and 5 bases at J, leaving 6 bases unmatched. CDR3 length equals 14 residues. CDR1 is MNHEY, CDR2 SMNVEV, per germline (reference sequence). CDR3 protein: CASSFGRGSTEAFF. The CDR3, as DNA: TGTGCCAGCAGTTTTGGCAGGGGGAGTACTGAAGCTTTCTTT.